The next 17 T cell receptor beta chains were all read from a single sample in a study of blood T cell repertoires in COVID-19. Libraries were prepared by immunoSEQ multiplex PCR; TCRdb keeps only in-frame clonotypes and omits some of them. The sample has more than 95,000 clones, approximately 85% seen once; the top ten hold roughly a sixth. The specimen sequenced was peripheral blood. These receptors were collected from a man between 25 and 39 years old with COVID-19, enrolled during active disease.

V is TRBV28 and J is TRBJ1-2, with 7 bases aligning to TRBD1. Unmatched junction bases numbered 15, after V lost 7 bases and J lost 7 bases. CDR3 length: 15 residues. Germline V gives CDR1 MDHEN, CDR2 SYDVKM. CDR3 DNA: TGTGCCAGCACTCGAACCCGACAGGGACGCAGTGGCTACACCTTC. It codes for CASTRTRQGRSGYTF.

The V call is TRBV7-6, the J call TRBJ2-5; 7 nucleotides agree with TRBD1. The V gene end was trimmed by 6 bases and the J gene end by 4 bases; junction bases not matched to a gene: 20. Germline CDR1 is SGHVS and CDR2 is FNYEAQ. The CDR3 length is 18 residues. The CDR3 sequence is CASRAQYKGAGSGETQYF. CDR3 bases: TGTGCCAGCAGAGCCCAGTACAAGGGGGCAGGGAGTGGAGAGACCCAGTACTTC. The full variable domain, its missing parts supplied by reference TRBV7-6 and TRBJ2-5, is GAGVSQSPRYKVTKRGQDVALRCDPISGHVSLYWYRQALGQGPEFLTYFNYEAQQDKSGLPNDRFSAERPEGSISTLTIQRTEQRDSAMYRCASRAQYKGAGSGETQYFGPGTRLLVL.

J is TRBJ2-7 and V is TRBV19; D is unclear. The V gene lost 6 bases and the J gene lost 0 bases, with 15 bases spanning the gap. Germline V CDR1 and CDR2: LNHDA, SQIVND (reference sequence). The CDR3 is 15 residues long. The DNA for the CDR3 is TGTGCCAGTAGCCCTTTCTTGGAGAGCTCCTACGAGCAGTACTTC. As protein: CASSPFLESSYEQYF.

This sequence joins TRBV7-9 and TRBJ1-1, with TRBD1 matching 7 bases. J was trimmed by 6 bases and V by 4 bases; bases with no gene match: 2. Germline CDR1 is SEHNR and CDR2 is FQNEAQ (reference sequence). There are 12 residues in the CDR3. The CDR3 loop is CASSYGTAEAFF. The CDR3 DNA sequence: TGTGCCAGCAGCTATGGGACAGCTGAAGCTTTCTTT.

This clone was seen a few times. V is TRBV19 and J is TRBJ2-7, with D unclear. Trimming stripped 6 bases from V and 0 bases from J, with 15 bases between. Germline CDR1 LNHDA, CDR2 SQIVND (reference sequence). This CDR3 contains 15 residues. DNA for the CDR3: TGTGCCAGTAGCCAGCGACCGGAGACCTCCTACGAGCAGTACTTC. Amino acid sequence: CASSQRPETSYEQYF.

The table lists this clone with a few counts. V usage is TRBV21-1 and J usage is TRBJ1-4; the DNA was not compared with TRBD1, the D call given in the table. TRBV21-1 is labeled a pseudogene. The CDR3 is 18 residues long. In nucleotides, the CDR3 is TGTGCCAGCAGCAAAGAGGCAAGGGTCGAGACAGTAAATGAAAAACTGTTTTTT. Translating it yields CASSKEARVETVNEKLFF.

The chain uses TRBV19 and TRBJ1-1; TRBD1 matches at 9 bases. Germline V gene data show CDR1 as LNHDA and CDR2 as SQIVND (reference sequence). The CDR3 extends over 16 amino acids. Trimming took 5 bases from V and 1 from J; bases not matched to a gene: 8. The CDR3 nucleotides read TGTGCCAGTAGTCCCTGGGACAGGGCGGGGAACACTGAAGCTTTCTTT. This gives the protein CASSPWDRAGNTEAFF.

CDR3 protein: CASSPTPLGGRSYNEQFF. The CDR3 DNA is TGTGCCAGCTCACCCACTCCGCTCGGGGGTCGCTCCTACAATGAGCAGTTCTTC. The rearrangement uses TRBV18 and TRBJ2-1; D is perhaps TRBD2 (6 bases). The germline gives CDR1 KGHSH, CDR2 LQKENI. The V end lost 3 bases, the J end lost 0 bases, and 18 bases lay between the germline ends. This CDR3 region has 18 residues.

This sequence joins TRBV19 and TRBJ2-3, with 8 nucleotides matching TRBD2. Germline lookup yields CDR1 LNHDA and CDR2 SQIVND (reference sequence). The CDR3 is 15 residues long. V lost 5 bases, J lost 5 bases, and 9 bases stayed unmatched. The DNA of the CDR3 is TGTGCCAGTAGTGTTACTAGCGGAGTCCGAGATACGCAGTATTTT. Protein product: CASSVTSGVRDTQYF.

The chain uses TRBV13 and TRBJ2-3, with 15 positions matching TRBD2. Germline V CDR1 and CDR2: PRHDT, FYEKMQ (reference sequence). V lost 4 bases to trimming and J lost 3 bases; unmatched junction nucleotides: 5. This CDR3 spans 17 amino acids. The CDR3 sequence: CASSSRTSGGATDTQYF. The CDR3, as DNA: TGTGCCAGCAGCTCGAGGACTAGCGGGGGGGCAACAGATACGCAGTATTTT.

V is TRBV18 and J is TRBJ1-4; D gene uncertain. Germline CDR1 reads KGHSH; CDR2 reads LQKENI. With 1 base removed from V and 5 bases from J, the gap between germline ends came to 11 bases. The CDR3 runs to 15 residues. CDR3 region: CASSPREQPNEKLFF. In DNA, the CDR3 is TGTGCCAGCTCACCACGAGAGCAACCAAATGAAAAACTGTTTTTT.

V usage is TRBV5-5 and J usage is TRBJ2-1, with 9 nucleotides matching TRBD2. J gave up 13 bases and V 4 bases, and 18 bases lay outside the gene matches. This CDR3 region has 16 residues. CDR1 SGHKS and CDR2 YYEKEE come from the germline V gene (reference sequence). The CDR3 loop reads CASSRITETSGDNQFF. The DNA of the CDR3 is TGTGCCAGCAGCCGCATAACTGAGACTAGCGGAGACAATCAGTTCTTC.

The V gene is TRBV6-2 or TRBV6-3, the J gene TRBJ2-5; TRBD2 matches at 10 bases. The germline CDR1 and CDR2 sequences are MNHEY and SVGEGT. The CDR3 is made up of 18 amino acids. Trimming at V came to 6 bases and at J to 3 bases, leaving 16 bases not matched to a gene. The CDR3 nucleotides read TGTGCCAGCAGCCTACCGTTTACTAGCGGGGAACTAAAAGAGACCCAGTACTTC. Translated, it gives CASSLPFTSGELKETQYF.

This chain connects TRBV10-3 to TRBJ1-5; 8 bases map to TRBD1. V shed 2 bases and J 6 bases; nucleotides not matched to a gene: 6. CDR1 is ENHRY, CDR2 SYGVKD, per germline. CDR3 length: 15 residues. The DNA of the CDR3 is TGTGCCATCAGTGAGGGACAGGGAACAAGTCAGCCCCAGCATTTT. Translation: CAISEGQGTSQPQHF.

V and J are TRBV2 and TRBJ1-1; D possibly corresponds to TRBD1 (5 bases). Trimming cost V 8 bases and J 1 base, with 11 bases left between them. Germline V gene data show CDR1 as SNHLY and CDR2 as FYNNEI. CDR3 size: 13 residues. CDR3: CASFIQGNTEAFF. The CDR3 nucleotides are TGTGCCAGCTTTATTCAGGGGAACACTGAAGCTTTCTTT.

CDR3 bases: TGTGCCAGCAGTCAAAGTCGGGGTCGGGGCTATGGCTACACCTTC. Amino acid sequence: CASSQSRGRGYGYTF. The J gene is TRBJ1-2, the V gene TRBV28; unclear D gene. This CDR3 has 15 amino acids. Trimming left V 5 bases short and J 4 bases short, with 17 bases between. The germline V gene has CDR1 MDHEN and CDR2 SYDVKM.

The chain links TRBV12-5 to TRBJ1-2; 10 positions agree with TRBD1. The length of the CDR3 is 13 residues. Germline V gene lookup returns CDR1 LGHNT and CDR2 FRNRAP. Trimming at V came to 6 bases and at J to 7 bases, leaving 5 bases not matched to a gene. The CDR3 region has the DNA TGTGCTAGTGGGGGGACAGGGGAATCTGGCTACACCTTC. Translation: CASGGTGESGYTF.